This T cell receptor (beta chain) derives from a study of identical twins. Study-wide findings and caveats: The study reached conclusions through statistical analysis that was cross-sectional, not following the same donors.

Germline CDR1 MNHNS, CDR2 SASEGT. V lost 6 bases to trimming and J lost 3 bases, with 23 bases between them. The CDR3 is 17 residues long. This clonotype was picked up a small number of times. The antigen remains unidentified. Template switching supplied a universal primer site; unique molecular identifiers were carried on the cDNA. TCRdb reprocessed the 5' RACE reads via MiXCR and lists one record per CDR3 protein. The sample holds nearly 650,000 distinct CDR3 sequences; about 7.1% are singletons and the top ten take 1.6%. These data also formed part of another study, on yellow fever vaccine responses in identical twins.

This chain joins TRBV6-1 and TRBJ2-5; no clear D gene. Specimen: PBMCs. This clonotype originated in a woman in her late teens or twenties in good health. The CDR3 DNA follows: TGTGCCAGCAGCAAGACCACGTGGAACCCCACCAAAGAGACCCAGTACTTC. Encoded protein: CASSKTTWNPTKETQYF.